This TCR beta chain was sequenced in a study of cytomegalovirus exposure and HLA in healthy donors. Study-level findings and limits: Across donors, sequencing depth was assumed by presence/absence analyses to be roughly uniform. Solely CMV serostatus was available to characterize immune exposure.

Concerning this clone itself: Antigen: not known.

The PCR ran on 60 Vbeta and 13 Jbeta primers. Only in-frame clones appear in the TCRdb table, and some are missing; sequencing was by immunoSEQ multiplex PCR. This table holds over 90,000 clones, 75% to 90% found once. Between the trimmed V and J ends, which lost 0 bases and 0 bases, there was a span of 18 bases. Germline CDR1 is LGHNT and CDR2 is FRNRAP. The CDR3 covers 19 residues. This receptor was identified in a man between 35 and 55 years old in good health and CMV-seronegative. V is TRBV12-5 and J is TRBJ1-5; D uncertain. Specimen: PBMCs. CDR3 sequence: CASGLVLEDLRSSNQPQHF. The CDR3 DNA follows: TGTGCTAGTGGTTTGGTACTGGAGGACCTTAGAAGTAGCAATCAGCCCCAGCATTTT.